This T cell receptor beta chain was recovered during a study of blood T cell repertoires in COVID-19. Across the whole study: Samples representing acute and convalescent COVID-19 were sourced from the United States, Italy and Spain.

Original data processing: Estimated nucleated cell counts came from reference gene primer amplification. Profiling relied on immunoSEQ multiplex PCR, and the TCRdb table lists in-frame clones only, not all of them. That table gives V, J and clone size, and the DNA gave D and trimming. The profile shows some 100,000 clones, about 90% of them singletons. CDR3 size: 16 residues. Germline V gene sequence: CDR1 SGHNT, CDR2 YENEEA. Trimming removed 3 bases at V and 7 bases at J, with 18 bases between. The receptor's source is a human donor in a cohort sampled during active COVID-19. The V call is TRBV11-3, the J call TRBJ1-4; D call uncertain. The sample taken for sequencing was peripheral blood. The CDR3 DNA sequence: TGTGCCAGCAGCTTTAAACTGCCCCGAGGTGGTGAAAAACTGTTTTTT. The encoded protein is CASSFKLPRGGEKLFF.